This T cell receptor (beta chain) is from a study of T cells in Graves' hyperthyroidism and ophthalmopathy (dated by TCRdb to the late 2010s). In the study overall: Peripheral blood was sampled at the time of initial diagnosis, prior to any treatment. To identify distinguishing TCR V-J signatures, a discovery cohort of around 100 patients was used, comprising some 45 with Graves' ophthalmopathy and some 60 with stable Graves' hyperthyroidism. Prospective prediction of ophthalmopathy was tested in an independent validation cohort of 18 to 20 hyperthyroidism patients and some 17 patients who later progressed to ophthalmopathy. The 90 to 100 discovery patients were randomly split 7:3 into training and test sets. The study also compared thyroid tissue and blood T-cell repertoires from about six Graves' hyperthyroidism patients. Following sampling, methimazole starting at 30 mg daily was given to hyperthyroidism patients, and high-dose intravenous methylprednisolone was given to ophthalmopathy patients. The paper reports TCR Vbeta CDR3 sequencing of approximately 130 peripheral blood samples: approximately 41 ophthalmopathy, roughly 80 hyperthyroidism and about 17 progressor patients. The paper's findings and limits, for the study overall: Most expanded thyroid clonotypes (frequency above 0.001) were also found in blood, which suggests that blood repertoires may mirror thyroid immune responses. In cross-validation, a model built on a 13 V-J signature told ophthalmopathy apart from stable hyperthyroidism with over 85% sensitivity and approximately 81% specificity, and in testing the same model reached 80%/75%. No statistical method was used to set the sample size in advance, and investigators knew the group allocation. In validation, progression to ophthalmopathy was predicted by the model with 70% to 71% sensitivity and nearly 75% specificity, a median of about 6 months before onset.

V gives up 5 bases and J gives up 11 bases, and the segment between their germline ends measures 9 bases. Inclusive of the bounding cysteine and phenylalanine, the CDR3 is 10 residues long. Kept here is only the CDR3 DNA, which spans 30 bases and is read in frame from base 1. Graves' hyperthyroidism was defined as stable when no progression to ophthalmopathy occurred over 18 months of follow-up. Hyperthyroidism patients were aged 18 to 65 years and newly diagnosed, with disease duration of less than 2 months. Patients with uncontrolled infections, other autoimmune diseases, pregnancy or lactation were excluded. Diagnoses relied on clinical symptoms, serum thyroxine and TRAb, thyroid ultrasound and orbital computed tomography. PBMCs were isolated from more than 9 ml of fresh peripheral blood by Ficoll-Paque density gradient centrifugation. Total RNA was extracted using Trizol reagent, and RNA quality was assessed on an Agilent 2100 Bioanalyzer.

Amplification of TCR beta CDR3 regions was carried out from RNA transcripts. The first round of RT-PCR for the TCR CDR3 was performed with the HTBI primer set and the Qiagen OneStep RT-PCR kit. The libraries were constructed in a second round of multiplex PCR and then size-selected and purified. Libraries were sequenced paired-end with 100 bp reads on an Illumina HiSeq2000. The original pipeline was this. SOAPnuke was used to process the raw data, with reads discarded if the reads contained adapters or uncalled bases, had a mean Phred below 15, or lacked an exact constant-primer or identifier match. High-quality paired reads were merged using COPE v1.2.5, and each unique nucleotide sequence was defined as a clonotype. Clonotypes were aligned to IMGT TRBV, TRBD and TRBJ reference segments using MiTCR v1.1. The analysis included only V-J combinations with a frequency above 0.0001, which together covered 99% to 99.2% of the repertoires. The TCS score was defined as the ratio of F50 (clonal expansion) to E x V (chaos), calculated using BLOSUM62-based TCRdist between CDR3 peptides within each V-J. Welch's t-statistics and random forest reduced 514 V-J features to fewer than 15, which were used in a naive Bayes classifier (R e1071). The public reads were quality trimmed at Q25 with fastp and then assembled into clones with MiXCR by TCRdb, keeping productive beta chains. Rows merge per CDR3 protein into single entries with the most common DNA and genes. The authors' filters were not applied to this entry. Counted in this sample were about 480,000 distinct CDR3 sequences; approximately 14% of them appeared once. Around a sixth of the sample lies in the top ten.

This clonotype came up many times. Which antigen it targets is not known. Base qualities are not recorded, but no much larger clone differs from it by a single base. Sequenced: blood. The chain is assembled from TRBV12-3 or TRBV12-4 and TRBJ1-1; no confident D gene assignment can be made. The sequence was obtained from a woman younger than 30 with Graves' hyperthyroidism. The CDR3 has the sequence CASSVDRAFF. The DNA reads as follows: TGTGCCAGCAGTGTCGATCGGGCTTTCTTT.